The sample holds one count of the clone carrying this T cell receptor (beta chain). The sample is drawn from a study of blood T cell repertoires in COVID-19. Whole-study context: Sites across the United States, Italy and Spain contributed samples from acute and convalescent COVID-19. T cells, B-cell-depleted T cells, or PBMCs provided the cDNA or gDNA that served as material.

The Seattle patients, enrolled during active infection, were followed longitudinally. Trimming removed 0 bases from V and 1 base from J; junction bases left unmatched: 2. The CDR3 contains 15 residues. Germline CDR1 reads SGHRS; CDR2 reads YFSETQ. The authors' processing: Estimated nucleated cell counts came from reference gene primer amplification. Generated by immunoSEQ multiplex PCR, the TCRdb table keeps only in-frame clones and is missing some. The V and J calls and clone size come from that table; D and trimming were worked out from the DNA. The table includes 150,000 to 200,000 clones, 75% to 90% detected once.

The rearrangement uses TRBV5-1 and TRBJ2-5, with 8 bases fitting TRBD1. The TCR was taken from a woman between 35 and 50 years old with COVID-19, enrolled during active disease. Sequencing was performed on peripheral blood. The CDR3 reads CASSLGTGPQETQYF. For the CDR3, the DNA is TGCGCCAGCAGCTTGGGGACAGGGCCCCAAGAGACCCAGTACTTC. Full variable domain (rest looked up from reference TRBV5-1 and TRBJ2-5): KAGVTQTPRYLIKTRGQQVTLSCSPISGHRSVSWYQQTPGQGLQFLFEYFSETQRNKGNFPGRFSGRQFSNSRSEMNVSTLELGDSALYLCASSLGTGPQETQYFGPGTRLLVL.